This T cell receptor beta chain comes out of a study of blood T cell repertoires in COVID-19. As for the study in general: Samples of COVID-19 (acute and convalescent) were obtained from the United States, Italy and Spain. In each case, the material was cDNA or gDNA derived from T cells, B-cell-depleted T cells, or PBMCs.

Under the authors' procedure: It was from reference gene primer amplification that nucleated cell counts were estimated. Data came from immunoSEQ multiplex PCR; TCRdb stores just in-frame clones and leaves some out. Clonal size and the V and J genes are those of that table, whereas D and trimming came from the DNA. The data hold about 170,000 clones, with approximately 85% observed a single time. Unmatched junction bases numbered 5, after V lost 4 bases and J lost 0 bases. CDR1 and CDR2 (germline): MNHEY, SVGEGT. This CDR3 is built from 16 residues. The rearrangement links TRBV6-2 or TRBV6-3 to TRBJ1-4, with TRBD1 identical over 7 bases. This receptor was taken from a man in his 60s who had recovered from COVID-19. Material for sequencing was peripheral blood. The CDR3 coding sequence is TGTGCCAGCAGTTCCGGACAGGAGACAACTAATGAAAAACTGTTTTTT. As protein: CASSSGQETTNEKLFF.